These T cell receptor beta chains were read from a single sample in a study of Ad26.COV2.S vaccination and SARS-CoV-2 variants. The repertoire was sequenced with immunoSEQ multiplex PCR; TCRdb's copy has only in-frame clones and lacks some. The sample holds 400,000 to 450,000 clones, around 92% seen once. Sequenced here: peripheral blood, sampled in a trial of Ad26.COV2.S vaccine versus placebo. These receptors all come from a person aged 18 to 65 who received the Ad26.COV2.S COVID-19 vaccine or a placebo. Each CDR3 is given with its conserved first and last residue. The D gene is left open where the match is weak. Rows may omit the clone size; those that give it use once, few, many or a size class.

abundance: -
d_gene: TRBD1
j_gene: TRBJ1-6
v_gene: TRBV7-6
CDR3nt: TGTGCCAGCAGCGCAGGGGGGCCAAGCTCCTATAATTCACCCCTCCACTTT
CDR3aa: CASSAGGPSSYNSPLHF

abundance: -
d_gene: TRBD2
j_gene: TRBJ2-3
v_gene: TRBV18
CDR3nt: TGTGCCAGCTCACCAGATGTCGGGGGGGTGGCTACGCAGTATTTT
CDR3aa: CASSPDVGGVATQYF

abundance: -
d_gene: -
j_gene: TRBJ1-6
v_gene: TRBV2
CDR3nt: TGTGCCAGCAGTGAAGCGCGGATGGGTAAGGGGATTCGTTCACCCCTCCACTTT
CDR3aa: CASSEARMGKGIRSPLHF

abundance: -
d_gene: -
j_gene: TRBJ2-2
v_gene: TRBV14
CDR3nt: TGTGCCAGCAGCCACCTTGGGTTCGGCGGGGAGCTGTTTTTT
CDR3aa: CASSHLGFGGELFF

abundance: -
d_gene: -
j_gene: TRBJ2-7
v_gene: TRBV5-4
CDR3nt: TGTGCCAGCAGCTTTCAGGGAAGCTCCTACGAGCAGTACTTC
CDR3aa: CASSFQGSSYEQYF

abundance: once
d_gene: -
j_gene: TRBJ2-3
v_gene: TRBV5-1
CDR3nt: TGCGCCAGCAGCCACCAGATAACCCCGGATACGCAGTATTTT
CDR3aa: CASSHQITPDTQYF

abundance: -
d_gene: -
j_gene: TRBJ2-5
v_gene: TRBV27
CDR3nt: TGTGCCAGCAGTTCGGACACCACCGGGTGGGAGACCCAGTACTTC
CDR3aa: CASSSDTTGWETQYF

abundance: once
d_gene: -
j_gene: TRBJ1-2
v_gene: TRBV6-4
CDR3nt: TGTGCCAGCAGTGATTGGAACGGCAGGGGAAAGACAAGTGGCTACACCTTC
CDR3aa: CASSDWNGRGKTSGYTF

abundance: -
d_gene: -
j_gene: TRBJ1-1
v_gene: TRBV25-1
CDR3nt: TGTGCCAGCAGTTCGGTCCGTTTGAACACTGAAGCTTTCTTT
CDR3aa: CASSSVRLNTEAFF

abundance: once
d_gene: -
j_gene: TRBJ2-1
v_gene: TRBV14
CDR3nt: TGTGCCAGCAGCCATGGGCGGGGTCGGCATGAGCAGTTCTTC
CDR3aa: CASSHGRGRHEQFF

abundance: -
d_gene: -
j_gene: TRBJ1-3
v_gene: TRBV30
CDR3nt: TGTGCCTGGAATCCCCCGGGACTAATTTTTGGAAACACCATATATTTT
CDR3aa: CAWNPPGLIFGNTIYF

abundance: -
d_gene: -
j_gene: TRBJ2-7
v_gene: TRBV9
CDR3nt: TGTGCCAGCAGCGTAGCAGGGTCGGGGGAGCAGTACTTC
CDR3aa: CASSVAGSGEQYF

abundance: -
d_gene: TRBD1
j_gene: TRBJ1-3
v_gene: TRBV9
CDR3nt: TGTGCCAGCAGCGTTGGACAGGGGTTTCCCTCTGGAAACACCATATATTTT
CDR3aa: CASSVGQGFPSGNTIYF

abundance: -
d_gene: -
j_gene: TRBJ1-1
v_gene: TRBV9
CDR3nt: TGTGCCAGCAGCGCCGACCGGTTCACTGAAGCTTTCTTT
CDR3aa: CASSADRFTEAFF

abundance: -
d_gene: -
j_gene: TRBJ2-7
v_gene: TRBV10-2
CDR3nt: TGCGCCAGCAGTGAATCGCAGGGCTCCTACGAGCAGTACTTC
CDR3aa: CASSESQGSYEQYF

abundance: -
d_gene: -
j_gene: TRBJ2-2
v_gene: TRBV5-4
CDR3nt: TGTGCCAGCAGCCCGGAGGAGCGTTCCCCCACCGGGGAGCTGTTTTTT
CDR3aa: CASSPEERSPTGELFF

abundance: -
d_gene: -
j_gene: TRBJ2-1
v_gene: TRBV20-1
CDR3nt: TGCAGTGCTCTCTTATACAATGAGCAGTTCTTC
CDR3aa: CSALLYNEQFF

abundance: few
d_gene: -
j_gene: TRBJ1-5
v_gene: TRBV4-2
CDR3nt: TGTGCCAGCAGCCCGGACAGCAATCAGCCCCAGCATTTT
CDR3aa: CASSPDSNQPQHF

abundance: -
d_gene: -
j_gene: TRBJ1-2
v_gene: TRBV4-3
CDR3nt: TGCGCCAGCAGCCAAGATGTTATAGGTCGTCCTTATGGCTACACCTTC
CDR3aa: CASSQDVIGRPYGYTF

abundance: -
d_gene: -
j_gene: TRBJ2-1
v_gene: TRBV5-6
CDR3nt: TGTGCCAGCAGCTCGGAGGGAACAGGTCGGAAGTACAATGAGCAGTTCTTC
CDR3aa: CASSSEGTGRKYNEQFF

abundance: once
d_gene: -
j_gene: TRBJ1-2
v_gene: TRBV9
CDR3nt: TGTGCCAGCAGCCCAACGGTGGGGACCGGGAACTATGGCTACACCTTC
CDR3aa: CASSPTVGTGNYGYTF

abundance: -
d_gene: -
j_gene: TRBJ2-4
v_gene: TRBV23-1
CDR3nt: TGCGCCAGCAGTCTTGGATTGGAGGGCAGAGCCCACCCATTAGCCAAAAACATTCAGTACTTC
CDR3aa: CASSLGLEGRAHPLAKNIQYF

abundance: -
d_gene: TRBD1
j_gene: TRBJ1-1
v_gene: TRBV27
CDR3nt: TGTGCCAGCAGCCTAACAGGGGGCACTGAAGCTTTCTTT
CDR3aa: CASSLTGGTEAFF

abundance: once
d_gene: -
j_gene: TRBJ2-5
v_gene: TRBV19
CDR3nt: TGTGCCAGTAGTATAAACAGGGTTTCGTCTTGGTCTGAGACCCAGTACTTC
CDR3aa: CASSINRVSSWSETQYF

abundance: once
d_gene: -
j_gene: TRBJ2-5
v_gene: TRBV7-2
CDR3nt: TGTGCCAGCAGCTTAGCCCTGGGTGGGCAAGAGACCCAGTACTTC
CDR3aa: CASSLALGGQETQYF

abundance: -
d_gene: -
j_gene: TRBJ1-5
v_gene: TRBV20-1
CDR3nt: TGCAGTGCAAGTAGGAAAGAGGGAAGGGGTCAGCCCCAGCATTTT
CDR3aa: CSASRKEGRGQPQHF

abundance: -
d_gene: TRBD1
j_gene: TRBJ1-2
v_gene: TRBV27
CDR3nt: TGTGCCAGCAGTTCCCGCCTCTCTGGGACAGGGGGCTGGAACTATGGCTACACCTTC
CDR3aa: CASSSRLSGTGGWNYGYTF

abundance: -
d_gene: TRBD1
j_gene: TRBJ1-3
v_gene: TRBV12-5
CDR3nt: TGTGCTAGACCGGGGGGCAGGGGGCGCGTGACCGGAAACACCATATATTTT
CDR3aa: CARPGGRGRVTGNTIYF

abundance: -
d_gene: TRBD1
j_gene: TRBJ1-3
v_gene: TRBV2
CDR3nt: TGTGCCAGCAGTGAAGGCAGGGGGCAAGGAAACACCATATATTTT
CDR3aa: CASSEGRGQGNTIYF

abundance: few
d_gene: -
j_gene: TRBJ2-1
v_gene: TRBV7-2
CDR3nt: TGTGCCAGCAGCTTACGGGTCGCCAATGAGCAGTTCTTC
CDR3aa: CASSLRVANEQFF